This T cell receptor (beta chain) was identified during a study of blood T cell repertoires in COVID-19. Study context: Acute-phase and convalescent COVID-19 samples originated in the United States, Italy and Spain. T cells, B-cell-depleted T cells, or PBMCs supplied cDNA or gDNA.

In the authors' methods: Quantification of nucleated cells was approximated via reference gene primer amplification. Repertoires were generated with immunoSEQ multiplex PCR, while TCRdb's copy carries only in-frame clones and drops some. That table furnishes V, J and clone size, whereas the DNA furnished D and trimming. The sample holds about 130,000 clones, approximately 82% seen once. The CDR3 contains 18 residues. Sequenced sample: peripheral blood. The V gene is TRBV21-1, the J gene TRBJ1-6. TRBV21-1 is recorded as a pseudogene. The clonotype originates from a woman aged 50 to 60 with acute or convalescent COVID-19. CDR3 sequence (DNA): TGTGCCAGCAGCAAAGGCGGGGGAGTTAAGGCCTATAATTCACCCCTCCACTTT. It yields the protein CASSKGGGVKAYNSPLHF.